This TCR beta chain originates from a study of metastatic and nonmetastatic thyroid tumors. The wider study: A comparison of repertoires was made across blood and tumor or nodule tissue from malignant and benign thyroid patients.

No patient had received any treatment before thyroid surgery. Via MiXCR, TCRdb re-called the PCR reads. The sample includes under 20,000 clones, roughly 23% seen only once; the top ten take around 7.8%. V shed 4 bases and J 7 bases; nucleotides not matched to a gene: 8. This CDR3 is built from 14 residues. This clone was found a few times. Its antigen is not known. Study findings and constraints: Malignant thyroid tumors reportedly exceeded benign nodules significantly in TCR beta diversity, with the difference appearing in blood and tumor.

The material sequenced was adjacent normal tissue. The V and J genes are TRBV12-3 or TRBV12-4 and TRBJ1-1, with 8 bases aligning to TRBD1. The TCR comes from a female donor with papillary thyroid cancer or a benign thyroid nodule (not recorded which). Some clones in this sample may be carry-over from other donors' samples. The CDR3 DNA is TGTGCCAGCAGTTCCCGGACAGGGAGCTTTGAAGCTTTCTTT. This sequence encodes CASSSRTGSFEAFF.